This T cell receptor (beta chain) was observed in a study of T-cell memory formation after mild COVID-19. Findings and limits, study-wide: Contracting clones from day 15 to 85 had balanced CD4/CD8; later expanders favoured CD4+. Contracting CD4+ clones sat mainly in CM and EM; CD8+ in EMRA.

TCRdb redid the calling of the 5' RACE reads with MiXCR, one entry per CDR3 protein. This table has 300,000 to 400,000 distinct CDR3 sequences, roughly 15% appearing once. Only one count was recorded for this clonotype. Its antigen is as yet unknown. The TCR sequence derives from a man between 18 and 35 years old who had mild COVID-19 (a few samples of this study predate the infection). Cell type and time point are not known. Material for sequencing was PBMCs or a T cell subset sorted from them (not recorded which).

In nucleotides, the CDR3 is TGTGCCAGCAGCTTAGTTGGGGGGCTCGGGAATGAGCAGTTCTTC. Translated, it gives CASSLVGGLGNEQFF. The chain links TRBV11-3 to TRBJ2-1; D possibly matches TRBD1 or TRBD2 (6 bases each). V dropped 1 base and J dropped 7 bases, with 14 bases sitting between them. The CDR3 spans 15 residues. CDR1 SGHNT and CDR2 YENEEA come from the germline V gene. Looking up the rest from reference TRBV11-3 and TRBJ2-1 gives the full variable domain: EAGVVQSPRYKIIEKKQPVAFWCNPISGHNTLYWYLQNLGQGPELLIRYENEEAVDDSQLPKDRFSAERLKGVDSTLKIQPAELGDSAVYLCASSLVGGLGNEQFFGPGTRLTVL.